A single sample gave rise to the 6 T cell receptor beta chains below, sequenced in a study of T cell changes during pregnancy in multiple sclerosis. Sequencing was performed with immunoSEQ multiplex PCR; in TCRdb, only in-frame clones are kept and a portion is missing. The sample includes some 60,000 clones, about nine tenths of them seen just once. The material sequenced was peripheral blood, taken in the first trimester of pregnancy. These receptor sequences come from a female donor in good health, enrolled as a control in a pregnancy study.

The chain combines TRBV7-9 with TRBJ1-1; possibly TRBD1 for D (6 bases). Trimming stripped 1 base from V and 7 bases from J, with 13 bases between. CDR1 is SEHNR and CDR2 is FQNEAQ in the germline V gene (reference sequence). This CDR3 has 14 amino acids. The CDR3 region has the DNA TGTGCCAGCAGCTTAGTTGGGACATATAATGAAGCTTTCTTT. Protein: CASSLVGTYNEAFF.

The chain uses TRBV19 and TRBJ2-1, with a tentative D call TRBD1 (7 bases). The CDR3 is made up of 17 amino acids. Germline CDR1 LNHDA, CDR2 SQIVND (reference sequence). Trimming removed 0 bases at V and 1 base at J, with 13 bases between. The CDR3 coding sequence is TGTGCCAGTAGTATAGATCGGGAGACAGGGTCCTACAATGAGCAGTTCTTC. Translated: CASSIDRETGSYNEQFF. Complete variable domain (other parts from reference TRBV19 and TRBJ2-1): DGGITQSPKYLFRKEGQNVTLSCEQNLNHDAMYWYRQDPGQGLRLIYYSQIVNDFQKGDIAEGYSVSREKKESFPLTVTSAQKNPTAFYLCASSIDRETGSYNEQFFGPGTRLTVL.

This clone occurred once. The CDR3 here is CASSPGLETQYF. Written as DNA, the CDR3 is TGTGCCAGCAGCCCCGGGTTGGAGACCCAGTACTTC. The chain uses TRBV11-1 and TRBJ2-5; D ambiguous. This CDR3 is 12 amino acids long. Germline assignment: CDR1 SGHAT and CDR2 FQDESV (reference sequence). V dropped 5 bases and J dropped 5 bases, with 9 bases sitting between them.

The chain employs TRBV28 and TRBJ1-4; D is uncertain. The CDR3 length is 15 residues. V lost 3 bases and J lost 0, with 8 bases in between. Germline assignment: CDR1 MDHEN and CDR2 SYDVKM. The CDR3 here is CASSLRVTTNEKLFF. The CDR3, as DNA: TGTGCCAGCAGTTTGAGGGTTACAACTAATGAAAAACTGTTTTTT.

This clone was seen once. CDR3 sequence: CASSPSGVSGTGELFF. CDR3 coding DNA: TGTGCCAGCAGTCCCTCCGGGGTTAGTGGCACCGGGGAGCTGTTTTTT. The chain links TRBV27 to TRBJ2-2, with D perhaps TRBD2 (5 bases). From germline, CDR1 is MNHEY and CDR2 SMNVEV (reference sequence). The CDR3 contains 16 residues. Trimming removed 5 bases from V and 4 bases from J, with 17 bases in between.

The chain couples TRBV7-2 to TRBJ2-7, with D tentatively TRBD2 (5 bases). The CDR3 extends over 14 amino acids. V lost 1 base, J lost 3 bases, and 10 bases lay in between. Germline V CDR1 and CDR2: SGHTA, FQGNSA. Here the CDR3 reads CASSLVTLVYEQYF. The CDR3, as DNA: TGTGCCAGCAGCTTAGTAACACTAGTCTACGAGCAGTACTTC.